A single sample is the source of the 15 T cell receptor beta chains below, sequenced in a study of identical twins. TCRdb called the 5' RACE reads again in MiXCR, with one record for every CDR3 protein. This table has some 1,700,000 distinct CDR3 sequences, 25% to 35% appearing once. The sequenced material came from cord blood. These TCRs come from a newborn girl in good health.

A few counts support this clonotype. The gene calls are TRBV10-2 and TRBJ2-4; 11 nucleotides line up with TRBD2. CDR1 WSHSY and CDR2 SAAADI come from the germline V gene. This CDR3 has 15 amino acids. The trim removed 3 bases at V and 6 bases at J, leaving 4 bases unmatched. The chain's CDR3 is CASSDRGTSGNIQYF. The CDR3 DNA sequence: TGCGCCAGCAGTGACCGCGGGACTAGCGGAAACATTCAGTACTTC.

A few counts support this clonotype. CDR3 in amino acids: CSAITPDSRYGYTF. DNA of the CDR3: TGCAGTGCTATCACCCCGGACAGCCGCTATGGCTACACCTTC. V usage is TRBV20-1 and J usage is TRBJ1-2; D possibly corresponds to TRBD1 (6 bases). The CDR3 has 14 amino acids. Germline V gene lookup returns CDR1 DFQATT and CDR2 SNEGSKA (reference sequence). V dropped 4 bases and J dropped 4 bases, with 16 bases sitting between them.

The chain uses TRBV20-1 and TRBJ2-1; 7 bases match TRBD2. Trimming at V came to 6 bases and at J to 12 bases, leaving 14 bases not matched to a gene. Germline V gene sequence: CDR1 DFQATT, CDR2 SNEGSKA (reference sequence). This CDR3 has 13 amino acids. The CDR3: CSAPVAGDRGQFF. The CDR3 DNA reads TGCAGTGCCCCCGTGGCGGGAGACCGGGGGCAGTTCTTC.

This chain links TRBV5-6 with TRBJ2-1, with D unresolved. CDR1 is SGHDT, CDR2 YYEEEE, per germline. There are 11 residues in the CDR3. V lost 7 bases and J lost 9, with 11 bases in between. As DNA, the CDR3 is TGTGCCAGCGAGTTGTCCGGTGAGCAGTTCTTC. It specifies CASELSGEQFF.

CDR3 amino acids: CATSRVGTLFNAQYF. Here the CDR3 DNA reads TGTGCCACCAGCAGAGTTGGGACATTATTTAATGCGCAGTACTTC. The chain recombines TRBV15 with TRBJ2-7, with D maybe TRBD1 (6 bases). Looked up from germline, CDR1 is LNHNV and CDR2 is YYDKDF (reference sequence). V was clipped by 1 base and J by 9 bases, with 19 bases between them. The CDR3 loop spans 15 amino acids. Variable domain in full (rest from reference TRBV15 and TRBJ2-7): DAMVIQNPRYQVTQFGKPVTLSCSQTLNHNVMYWYQQKSSQAPKLLFHYYDKDFNNEADTPDNFQSRRPNTSFCFLDIRSPGLGDTAMYLCATSRVGTLFNAQYFGPGTRLTVT.

A remark on this clonotype: An end of the junction does not agree with germline; a read error may underlie this. This chain uses TRBV13 with TRBJ2-5; D gene ambiguous. Matching the DNA end better, TRBJ2-7 makes the J call doubtful. This CDR3 spans 13 amino acids. Germline CDR1 is PRHDT and CDR2 is FYEKMQ (reference sequence). CDR3 sequence (DNA): TGTACCAGCAGCCACGACCGAACCTACGAGCAGTACTTC. Amino acid sequence: CTSSHDRTYEQYF.

A few counts support this clonotype. The rearrangement joins TRBV7-2 to TRBJ2-4, with 10 bases identical to TRBD2. The CDR3 is made up of 18 amino acids. In germline, CDR1 is SGHTA, CDR2 FQGNSA. V gave up 4 bases and J gave up 0 bases; unmatched junction bases: 9. CDR3 DNA sequence: TGTGCCAGCAGCTCGGGACTAGCGTTGGGAGTAGCCAAAAACATTCAGTACTTC. Its protein product is CASSSGLALGVAKNIQYF.

The rearrangement links TRBV12-3 or TRBV12-4 to TRBJ2-3; the match to TRBD1 covers 7 bases. The CDR3 length is 18 residues. V trimming: 5 bases; J trimming: 0 bases; junction bases outside the gene matches: 14. The CDR3 loop reads CASSAYPGTAPSTDTQYF. The CDR3 DNA reads as TGTGCCAGCAGTGCCTACCCCGGGACAGCTCCTAGCACAGATACGCAGTATTTT.

V usage is TRBV24-1 and J usage is TRBJ2-1; the match to TRBD1 covers 12 bases. The J call is doubtful: the DNA matches TRBJ2-7 better. The CDR3 covers 16 residues. The germline gives CDR1 KGHDR, CDR2 SFDVKD. CDR3 in DNA: TGTGCCACCAGTGACTCCGGGACAGGGGGCTACAATGAGCAGTACTTC. This sequence encodes CATSDSGTGGYNEQYF.

Details on this clonotype: Sequence at one end of the junction differs from germline and may be a read error. The chain carries TRBV3-1 and TRBJ1-5; D is perhaps TRBD1 (6 bases). CDR1 LGHDT and CDR2 YNNKEL come from the germline V gene (reference sequence). The CDR3 is made up of 15 amino acids. The CDR3 loop reads CANSPDRAGNQPQHF. The DNA of the CDR3 is TGTGCCAACAGCCCGGACAGAGCGGGAAATCAGCCCCAGCATTTT.

Concerning this clonotype itself: This may be a read error, as it is one base from a much larger clone. This rearrangement joins TRBV20-1 to TRBJ2-5, with TRBD2 identical over 7 bases. Germline V lookup: CDR1 DFQATT, CDR2 SNEGSKA (reference sequence). The CDR3 runs 14 residues. Trimming took 6 bases from V and 11 from J; bases not matched to a gene: 18. The CDR3 DNA reads TGCAGTGCCCATCTTGGGACTACCTACAATGAGCAGTACTTC. It specifies CSAHLGTTYNEQYF.

J is TRBJ2-5 and V is TRBV11-2, with D tentatively TRBD1 (5 bases). V was trimmed by 2 bases and J by 3 bases, leaving 13 bases between them. The CDR3 totals 15 residues. Germline V gene sequence: CDR1 SGHAT, CDR2 FQNNGV. The CDR3 DNA sequence: TGTGCCAGCAGCTTATCGTGGACAAAGGAAGAGACCCAGTACTTC. Encoded protein: CASSLSWTKEETQYF.

This clonotype was counted between two and nine times. The chain joins TRBV7-9 to TRBJ2-1, with no clear D. Trimming shortened V by 3 bases and J by 5 bases, and 20 bases separated the two germline ends. CDR3 length: 17 residues. Germline V gene lookup returns CDR1 SEHNR and CDR2 FQNEAQ (reference sequence). The CDR3 loop is CASSFILVRAAHNEQFF. CDR3 nucleotides: TGTGCCAGCAGCTTTATTCTGGTAAGGGCAGCCCACAATGAGCAGTTCTTC.

This clonotype occurred many times. The rearrangement links TRBV25-1 to TRBJ2-7; no definite D call. Between the trimmed V and J ends, which lost 6 bases and 2 bases, there was a span of 14 bases. Germline CDR1 is MGHDK and CDR2 is SYGVNS. CDR3 length: 14 residues. The CDR3 reads CASSSRGRPYEQYF. The CDR3 nucleotides are TGTGCCAGCAGCTCCCGCGGACGCCCCTACGAGCAGTACTTC.

V and J are TRBV24-1 and TRBJ2-5, with 9 bases identical to TRBD1. Germline V gives CDR1 KGHDR, CDR2 SFDVKD. The CDR3 is made up of 16 amino acids. J gave up 5 bases and V 0 bases, and 6 bases lay outside the gene matches. The CDR3 coding sequence is TGTGCCACCAGTGATTTGGCGGGACAGGGAGTGGAGACCCAGTACTTC. It codes for CATSDLAGQGVETQYF.